This entry features one TCR beta chain sequence. The data are from a study of blood T cell repertoires in COVID-19. Study context: From the United States, Italy and Spain came samples of acute and convalescent COVID-19. T cells, B-cell-depleted T cells, or PBMCs provided the cDNA or gDNA that served as material.

Authors' data handling: Amplification with reference gene primers provided the estimates of nucleated cell counts. Measured with immunoSEQ multiplex PCR; TCRdb has only the in-frame clones, and not every one. Clone size and V and J calls were adopted from that table, with D and trimming inferred from the DNA. This table holds under 200,000 clones, around nine tenths found once. The CDR3 is 14 amino acids. Trimming removed 2 bases at V and 8 bases at J, with 18 bases between. CDR1 is GTSNPN, CDR2 SVGIG, per germline (reference sequence). This chain links TRBV30 with TRBJ1-2, with no clear D. Sequencing used peripheral blood. The receptor's source is a man between 40 and 49 years old with active or convalescent COVID-19. The CDR3 coding sequence is TGTGCCTGGAGTTCCAGGAAAAAACGTGGAGGCTACACCTTC. Its translation: CAWSSRKKRGGYTF.